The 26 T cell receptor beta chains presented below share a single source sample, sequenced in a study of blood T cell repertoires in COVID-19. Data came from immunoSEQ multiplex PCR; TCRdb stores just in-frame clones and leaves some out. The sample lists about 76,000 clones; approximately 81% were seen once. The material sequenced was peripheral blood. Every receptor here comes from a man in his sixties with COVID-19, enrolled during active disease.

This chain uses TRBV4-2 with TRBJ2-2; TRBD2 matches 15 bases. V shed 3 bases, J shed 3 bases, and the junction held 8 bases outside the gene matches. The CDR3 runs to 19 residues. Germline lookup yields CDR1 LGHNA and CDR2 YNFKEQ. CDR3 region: CASSQGGLAGGPYTGELFF. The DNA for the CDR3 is TGTGCCAGCAGCCAGGGCGGACTAGCGGGAGGGCCGTACACCGGGGAGCTGTTTTTT.

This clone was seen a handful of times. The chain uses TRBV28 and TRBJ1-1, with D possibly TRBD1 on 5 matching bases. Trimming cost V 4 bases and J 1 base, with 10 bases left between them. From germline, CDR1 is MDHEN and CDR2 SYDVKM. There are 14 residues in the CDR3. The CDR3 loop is CASSSGQQNTEAFF. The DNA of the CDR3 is TGTGCCAGCAGTTCAGGACAACAGAACACTGAAGCTTTCTTT.

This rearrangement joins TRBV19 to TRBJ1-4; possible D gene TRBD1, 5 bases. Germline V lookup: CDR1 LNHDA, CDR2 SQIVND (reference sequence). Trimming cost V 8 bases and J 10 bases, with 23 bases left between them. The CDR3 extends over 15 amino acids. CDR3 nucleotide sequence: TGTGCCAGTTCCTCCCCGGGGCAAATTAGCGGAAAACTGTTTTTT. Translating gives CASSSPGQISGKLFF.

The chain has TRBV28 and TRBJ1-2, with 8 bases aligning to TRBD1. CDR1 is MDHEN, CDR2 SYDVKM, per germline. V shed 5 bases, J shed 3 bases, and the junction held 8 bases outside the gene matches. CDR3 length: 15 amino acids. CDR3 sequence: CASSRRGQGDYGYTF. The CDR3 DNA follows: TGTGCCAGCAGTCGCAGGGGGCAGGGAGACTATGGCTACACCTTC.

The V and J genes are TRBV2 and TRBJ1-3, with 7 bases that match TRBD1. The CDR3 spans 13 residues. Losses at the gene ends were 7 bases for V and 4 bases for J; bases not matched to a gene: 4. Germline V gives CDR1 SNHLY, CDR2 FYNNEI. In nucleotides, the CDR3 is TGTGCCAGCAAGGCGGACAGGGGAAACACCATATATTTT. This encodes CASKADRGNTIYF.

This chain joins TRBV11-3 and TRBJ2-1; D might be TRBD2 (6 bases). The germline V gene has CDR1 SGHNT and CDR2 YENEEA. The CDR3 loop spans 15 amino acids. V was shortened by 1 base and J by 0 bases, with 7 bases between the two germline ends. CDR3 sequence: CASSLVGGSYNEQFF. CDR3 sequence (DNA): TGTGCCAGCAGCTTAGTGGGAGGCTCCTACAATGAGCAGTTCTTC.

Here the CDR3 reads CASSVGSGTEAFF. The CDR3 DNA follows: TGTGCCAGCAGTGTAGGATCGGGGACTGAAGCTTTCTTT. The chain uses TRBV6-4 and TRBJ1-1; D is undetermined. The V gene lost 4 bases and the J gene lost 5 bases, with 11 bases spanning the gap. CDR1 and CDR2 from the germline V gene are MRHNA and SNTAGT. The CDR3 has 13 amino acids.

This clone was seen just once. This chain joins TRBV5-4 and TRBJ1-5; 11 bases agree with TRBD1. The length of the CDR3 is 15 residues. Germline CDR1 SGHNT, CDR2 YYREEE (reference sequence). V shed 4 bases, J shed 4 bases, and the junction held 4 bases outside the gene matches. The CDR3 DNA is TGTGCCAGCAGCATCGGACAGGGGGCAAATCAGCCCCAGCATTTT. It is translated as CASSIGQGANQPQHF.

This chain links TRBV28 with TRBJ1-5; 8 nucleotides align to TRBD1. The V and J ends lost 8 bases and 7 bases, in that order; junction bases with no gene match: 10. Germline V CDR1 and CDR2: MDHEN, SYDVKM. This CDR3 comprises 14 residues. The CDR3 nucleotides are TGTGCCAGCTGCCGCCAGGGGGCTTGGCAGCCCCAGCATTTT. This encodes CASCRQGAWQPQHF.

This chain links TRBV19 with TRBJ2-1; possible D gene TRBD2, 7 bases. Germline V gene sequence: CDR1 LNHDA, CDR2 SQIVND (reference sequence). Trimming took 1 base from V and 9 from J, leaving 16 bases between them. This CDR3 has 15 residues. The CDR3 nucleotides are TGTGCCAGTAGTATAGTCCTGGAGGGGGGGGGTGAGCAGTTCTTC. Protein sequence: CASSIVLEGGGEQFF.

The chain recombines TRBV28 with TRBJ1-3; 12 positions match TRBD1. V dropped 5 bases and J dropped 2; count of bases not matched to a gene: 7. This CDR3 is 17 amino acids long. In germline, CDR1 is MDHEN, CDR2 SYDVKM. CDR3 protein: CASSTPGQGATGNTIYF. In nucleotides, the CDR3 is TGTGCCAGCAGTACCCCGGGACAGGGGGCAACTGGAAACACCATATATTTT.

The DNA of the CDR3 is TGTGCCAGCAGCTTACGGGGGGCGGAAAACACCATATATTTT. This translates into CASSLRGAENTIYF. The chain is built from TRBV7-3 and TRBJ1-3; TRBD1 might be the D (6 bases). Germline CDR1 reads SGHTA; CDR2 reads FQGTGA. V was shortened by 2 bases and J by 6 bases, with 11 bases between the two germline ends. This CDR3 contains 14 residues.

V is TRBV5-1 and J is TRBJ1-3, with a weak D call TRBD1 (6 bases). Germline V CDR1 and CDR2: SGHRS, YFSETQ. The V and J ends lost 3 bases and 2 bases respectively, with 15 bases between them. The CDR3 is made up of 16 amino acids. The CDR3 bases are TGCGCCAGCAGCTCGGCCCGGGACACCCCTGGAAACACCATATATTTT. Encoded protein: CASSSARDTPGNTIYF.

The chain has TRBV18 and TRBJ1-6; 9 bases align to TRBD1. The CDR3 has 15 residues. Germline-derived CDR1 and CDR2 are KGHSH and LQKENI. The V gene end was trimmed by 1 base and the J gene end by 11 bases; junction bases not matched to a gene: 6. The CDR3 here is CASSPLGQGWTPLHF. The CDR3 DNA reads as TGTGCCAGCTCACCACTGGGACAGGGTTGGACACCCCTCCACTTT. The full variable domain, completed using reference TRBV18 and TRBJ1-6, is NAGVMQNPRHLVRRRGQEARLRCSPMKGHSHVYWYRQLPEEGLKFMVYLQKENIIDESGMPKERFSAEFPKEGPSILRIQQVVRGDSAAYFCASSPLGQGWTPLHFGNGTRLTVT.

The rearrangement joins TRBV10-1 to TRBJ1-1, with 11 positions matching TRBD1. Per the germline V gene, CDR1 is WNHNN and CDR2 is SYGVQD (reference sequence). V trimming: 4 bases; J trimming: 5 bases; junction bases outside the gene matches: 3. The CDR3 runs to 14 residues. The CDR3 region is CASSAGTGGTEAFF. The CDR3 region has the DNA TGCGCCAGCAGTGCCGGGACAGGGGGAACTGAAGCTTTCTTT.

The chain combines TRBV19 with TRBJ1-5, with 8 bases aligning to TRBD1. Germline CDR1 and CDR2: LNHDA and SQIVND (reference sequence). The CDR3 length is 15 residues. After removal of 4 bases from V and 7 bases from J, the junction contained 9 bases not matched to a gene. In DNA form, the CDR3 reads TGTGCCAGTAGTAGAGACAGGGGTCTTTGGCAGCCCCAGCATTTT. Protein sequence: CASSRDRGLWQPQHF. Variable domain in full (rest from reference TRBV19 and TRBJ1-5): DGGITQSPKYLFRKEGQNVTLSCEQNLNHDAMYWYRQDPGQGLRLIYYSQIVNDFQKGDIAEGYSVSREKKESFPLTVTSAQKNPTAFYLCASSRDRGLWQPQHFGDGTRLSIL.

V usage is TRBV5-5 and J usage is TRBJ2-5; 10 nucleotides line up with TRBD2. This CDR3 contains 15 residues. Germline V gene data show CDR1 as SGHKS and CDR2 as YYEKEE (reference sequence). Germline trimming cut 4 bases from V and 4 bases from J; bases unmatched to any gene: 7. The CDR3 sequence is CASSPGLAIGETQYF. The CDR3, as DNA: TGTGCCAGCAGCCCGGGACTAGCGATTGGAGAGACCCAGTACTTC. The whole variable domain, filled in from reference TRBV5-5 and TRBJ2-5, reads DAGVTQSPTHLIKTRGQQVTLRCSPISGHKSVSWYQQVLGQGPQFIFQYYEKEERGRGNFPDRFSARQFPNYSSELNVNALLLGDSALYLCASSPGLAIGETQYFGPGTRLLVL.

CDR3 amino acids: CAWSPGVAGGLAGELFF. In DNA, the CDR3 is TGTGCCTGGAGTCCCGGGGTAGCGGGGGGGCTGGCCGGGGAGCTGTTTTTT. V and J are TRBV30 and TRBJ2-2; 11 nucleotides line up with TRBD2. Germline V gives CDR1 GTSNPN, CDR2 SVGIG (reference sequence). V lost 2 bases to trimming and J lost 6 bases; unmatched junction nucleotides: 11. The CDR3 contains 17 residues.

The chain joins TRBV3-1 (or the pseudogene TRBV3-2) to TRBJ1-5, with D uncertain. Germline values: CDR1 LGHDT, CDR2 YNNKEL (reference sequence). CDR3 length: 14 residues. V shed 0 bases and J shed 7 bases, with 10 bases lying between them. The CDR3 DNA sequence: TGTGCCAGCAGCCAAGAAATCCGCGGCCAGCCCCAGCATTTT. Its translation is CASSQEIRGQPQHF.

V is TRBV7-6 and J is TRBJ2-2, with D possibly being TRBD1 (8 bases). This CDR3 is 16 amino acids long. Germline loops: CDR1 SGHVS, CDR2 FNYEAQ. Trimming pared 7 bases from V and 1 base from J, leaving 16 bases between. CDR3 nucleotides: TGTGCCAGCACCTGGGAGGGGACAGGGAACACCGGGGAGCTGTTTTTT. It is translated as CASTWEGTGNTGELFF. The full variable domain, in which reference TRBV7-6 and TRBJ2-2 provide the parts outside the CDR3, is GAGVSQSPRYKVTKRGQDVALRCDPISGHVSLYWYRQALGQGPEFLTYFNYEAQQDKSGLPNDRFSAERPEGSISTLTIQRTEQRDSAMYRCASTWEGTGNTGELFFGEGSRLTVL.

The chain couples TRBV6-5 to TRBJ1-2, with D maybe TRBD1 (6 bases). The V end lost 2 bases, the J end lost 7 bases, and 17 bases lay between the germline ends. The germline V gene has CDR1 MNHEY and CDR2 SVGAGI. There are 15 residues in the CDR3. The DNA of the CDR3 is TGTGCCAGCAGTTACGGGGGCCGCCCGGTAAGTGGCTACACCTTC. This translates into CASSYGGRPVSGYTF.

Here the CDR3 DNA reads TGCAGCGTTGAAGGGAGACAGTTAGTTGCCTATGGCTACACCTTC. Encoded protein: CSVEGRQLVAYGYTF. This chain connects TRBV29-1 to TRBJ1-2, with a possible D match to TRBD1 (5 bases). Germline lookup yields CDR1 SQVTM and CDR2 ANQGSEA. The CDR3 has 15 amino acids. The ends were cut back, 1 base at V and 4 bases at J, with 16 bases in the middle.

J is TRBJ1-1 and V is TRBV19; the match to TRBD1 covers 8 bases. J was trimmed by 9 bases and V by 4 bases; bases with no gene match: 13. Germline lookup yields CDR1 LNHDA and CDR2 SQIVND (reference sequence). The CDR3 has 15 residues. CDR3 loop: CASSTDRVGTPQAFF. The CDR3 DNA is TGTGCCAGTAGTACGGACAGGGTGGGGACACCTCAAGCTTTCTTT.

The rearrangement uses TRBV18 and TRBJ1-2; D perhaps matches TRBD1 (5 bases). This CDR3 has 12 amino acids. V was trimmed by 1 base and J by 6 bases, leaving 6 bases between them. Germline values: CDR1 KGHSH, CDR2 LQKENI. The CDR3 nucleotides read TGTGCCAGCTCACCACAGGGGAATGGCTACACCTTC. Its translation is CASSPQGNGYTF.

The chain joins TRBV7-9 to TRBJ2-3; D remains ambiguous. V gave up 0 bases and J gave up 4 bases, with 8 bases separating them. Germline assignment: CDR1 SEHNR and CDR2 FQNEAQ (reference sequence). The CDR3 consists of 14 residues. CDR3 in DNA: TGTGCCAGCAGCTTAGCTATTCCGGCAGATACGCAGTATTTT. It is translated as CASSLAIPADTQYF.

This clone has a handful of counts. CDR3 protein: CASSRRGQPQHF. CDR3 nucleotides: TGTGCCAGCAGCCGACGGGGGCAGCCCCAGCATTTT. This chain connects TRBV7-9 to TRBJ1-5; TRBD1 might be the D (5 bases). Deletions cut 5 bases from V and 7 bases from J, with 9 bases between. Germline CDR1 and CDR2: SEHNR and FQNEAQ (reference sequence). The CDR3 has 12 residues.